Presented here are 22 T cell receptor beta chains from one specimen sequenced in a study of tumor-infiltrating lymphocytes in primary liver carcinoma. From roughly 21-30 mg of unsorted bulk tissue, DNA and RNA were co-extracted together. Total RNA (about 500 ng) served as template for TCR beta cDNA synthesis primed by a constant-region primer. Slightly modified ARM-PCR, run as three nested multiplex PCR rounds, produced the TCR beta libraries. TRBV1-TRBV30 forward primers paired with a C-beta reverse primer drove the first two PCR rounds, about 9 cycles each. Via MiXCR, TCRdb re-called the multiplex PCR reads, giving one row per CDR3 protein. Here the sample spans approximately 42,000 distinct CDR3 sequences, more than 70% being singletons. Sequencing was done on a sample of tumor-adjacent normal liver tissue. The receptors shown here come from a woman in her thirties with primary liver carcinoma and hepatitis B virus infection.

A word on this clonotype: An end of the junction does not agree with germline; a read error may underlie this. The rearrangement links TRBV11-2 to TRBJ1-2; TRBD1 agrees at 9 bases. Germline CDR1 reads SGHAT; CDR2 reads FQNNGV. The length of the CDR3 is 18 residues. The CDR3 DNA is TGTGCCAGCATCTTACAGGGGGCAGGGGTAGGCGCAGGCTATGGCTGCACCTTC. The encoded protein is CASILQGAGVGAGYGCTF.

The chain combines TRBV12-3 or TRBV12-4 with TRBJ2-4; 7 nucleotides align to TRBD1. J was trimmed by 4 bases and V by 5 bases; bases with no gene match: 11. The CDR3 has 16 amino acids. CDR3 sequence reads: CASSDRVDGIKNIQYF. DNA for the CDR3: TGTGCCAGCAGTGACAGGGTTGATGGTATTAAAAACATTCAGTACTTC.

This clonotype was recorded once. The CDR3 end shows no conserved phenylalanine or tryptophan, and so a read error is likely. The rearrangement uses TRBV7-9 and TRBJ2-5; 8 bases match TRBD2. CDR1 SEHNR and CDR2 FQNEAQ come from the germline V gene (reference sequence). The CDR3 length is 16 residues. CDR3 amino acids: CASTSQREWPQGTQYL. The CDR3 DNA reads as TGTGCCAGCACCTCCCAGCGGGAGTGGCCCCAAGGGACCCAGTACTTA.

Note on this clonotype: This CDR3 fails to terminate in the conserved phenylalanine or tryptophan, so it likely reflects a read error. The DNA is left out, because the CDR3 cannot be placed on it with certainty; the CDR3 is given as TCRdb lists it. This chain joins TRBV29-1 and TRBJ1-1; TRBD1 is the table's D call, not checked against the DNA. Germline lookup yields CDR1 SQVTM and CDR2 ANQGSEA. Counting both end residues, the CDR3 totals 12 amino acids. CDR3 region: CSVGQVNTETFS.

This clonotype came up once. No conserved phenylalanine or tryptophan is present at the end of the CDR3, so a read error is the likely explanation. The DNA is left out, because the CDR3 cannot be placed on it with certainty; the CDR3 is given as TCRdb lists it. V gene TRBV11-1 combines with J gene TRBJ2-7. The CDR3 spans 14 residues, counting both ends. Germline V lookup: CDR1 SGHAT, CDR2 FQDESV (reference sequence). CDR3 sequence: CVSSLATASYEQYL.

The table lists this clonotype with many counts. This chain joins TRBV30 and TRBJ2-3, with TRBD2 identical over 9 bases. The germline CDR1 and CDR2 sequences are GTSNPN and SVGIG (reference sequence). V trimming: 6 bases; J trimming: 7 bases; junction bases outside the gene matches: 5. The CDR3 contains 12 residues. Here the CDR3 reads CACGTSINTQYF. The CDR3, as DNA: TGTGCCTGCGGGACTAGCATAAATACGCAGTATTTT.

Regarding this clonotype: This may stem from a read error, because a much larger clone lies one nucleotide away. The chain combines TRBV28 with TRBJ1-1; D is perhaps TRBD1 (6 bases). CDR1 is MDHEN and CDR2 is SYDVKM in the germline V gene. The CDR3 contains 14 residues. In DNA, the CDR3 is TGTGCCAGCTCTGCCCCCAGGGGTGGGGTGTCTGCTTCCTTT. Protein sequence: CASSAPRGGVSASF.

The V call is TRBV11-2, the J call TRBJ2-2; the D is unclear. Germline V gives CDR1 SGHAT, CDR2 FQNNGV. CDR3 length equals 12 residues. The V end lost 7 bases, the J end lost 7 bases, and 10 bases lay between the germline ends. This CDR3 reads CASIAYYGELFF. The DNA of the CDR3 is TGTGCCAGCATCGCGTACTACGGGGAGCTGTTTTTT.

The chain combines TRBV28 with TRBJ1-2, with TRBD1 matching 9 bases. This CDR3 has 15 amino acids. Germline CDR1 is MDHEN and CDR2 is SYDVKM. For the CDR3, the DNA is TGTGTAAGCACACTGGACAGGGGAATCCTCGGTGGCTACACCTTC. Amino acids: CVSTLDRGILGGYTF.

Comments on this clonotype: As the CDR3 is not closed by the conserved phenylalanine or tryptophan, this likely results from a read error. V gene TRBV12-3 or TRBV12-4 combines with J gene TRBJ1-5; D ambiguous. The CDR3 has 14 amino acids. V was trimmed by 5 bases and J by 6 bases, leaving 14 bases between them. DNA for the CDR3: TGTGCCAGCAGTGCTGACGGGCACAGTCAGCCCCAGCATCTT. It is translated as CASSADGHSQPQHL.

The chain employs TRBV4-3 and TRBJ2-3; 9 nucleotides match TRBD1. In germline, CDR1 is LGHNA, CDR2 YSLEER. The CDR3 spans 15 residues. Trimming took 9 bases from V and 4 from J; bases not matched to a gene: 11. In nucleotides, the CDR3 is TGCGCCAGTCGAAGCCGGGACAGGGAATCAGATACGCAGTATTTT. This codes for CASRSRDRESDTQYF.

Turning to this clonotype: Being one base from a much bigger clone, this may be a read error. V is TRBV28 and J is TRBJ2-3; possibly TRBD2 for D (7 bases). CDR3 length: 17 residues. Germline-derived CDR1 and CDR2 are MDHEN and SYDVKM. The V end was cut by 6 bases, the J end by 11 bases, with 30 bases between. The CDR3 here is CASSPGRGRVNENKQYF. The CDR3 DNA reads TGTGCCAGCAGCCCAGGGAGGGGGAGGGTTAACGAAAATAAGCAGTATTTT.

This clonotype was seen at least ten times. The chain is built from TRBV11-3 and TRBJ1-1; no firm D call. Germline CDR1 reads SGHNT; CDR2 reads YENEEA. The V and J ends lost 1 base and 1 base respectively, with 7 bases between them. CDR3 length equals 14 residues. The CDR3 here is CASSLAGGNTEAFF. CDR3 nucleotides: TGTGCCAGCAGCTTAGCGGGAGGGAACACTGAAGCTTTCTTT.

This clonotype was counted many times. The chain couples TRBV7-9 to TRBJ2-1; a weak D match, TRBD2 (5 bases). The length of the CDR3 is 15 residues. V shed 1 base and J shed 3 bases, with 10 bases lying between them. In germline, CDR1 is SEHNR, CDR2 FQNEAQ (reference sequence). CDR3 bases: TGTGCCAGCAGCTTAGGGCGGGCCTTCTACAATGAGCAGTTCTTC. Its translation: CASSLGRAFYNEQFF. Drawing the rest from reference TRBV7-9 and TRBJ2-1, the complete variable domain is DTGVSQNPRHKITKRGQNVTFRCDPISEHNRLYWYRQTLGQGPEFLTYFQNEAQLEKSRLLSDRFSAERPKGSFSTLEIQRTEQGDSAMYLCASSLGRAFYNEQFFGPGTRLTVL.

On this clonotype: A much larger clone sits a single nucleotide away, making a read error possible. This likely comes from a read error, as the CDR3 has no conserved phenylalanine or tryptophan at its end. The chain is built from TRBV28 and TRBJ2-5, with a possible D match to TRBD1 (6 bases). The CDR3 consists of 14 residues. V shed 8 bases and J shed 5 bases, with 18 bases lying between them. Germline-derived CDR1 and CDR2 are MDHEN and SYDVKM. The CDR3 spells CASLKGQLGETQYL. Here the CDR3 DNA reads TGTGCCAGCCTTAAAGGACAGTTAGGGGAGACCCAGTACCTC.

Concerning this clonotype: In this CDR3 the conserved last residue, phenylalanine or tryptophan, is missing, so a read error is likely. The V and J genes are TRBV7-8 and TRBJ2-1; D gene uncertain. Looked up from germline, CDR1 is SGHVS and CDR2 is FQNEAQ. The CDR3 is 11 amino acids. This chain's CDR3 is CASSLMNEQFL. For the CDR3, the DNA is TGTGCCAGCAGCTTAATGAATGAACAGTTCTTA.

On this clonotype: A junction boundary mismatches the germline segment, possibly from a read error. The rearrangement links TRBV4-2 to TRBJ2-7, with a weak D call TRBD1 (7 bases). The CDR3 is made up of 18 amino acids. CDR1 LGHNA and CDR2 YNFKEQ come from the germline V gene. The CDR3 sequence is CSSSQEHLGQEGPREQYF. The CDR3 nucleotides are TGTTCCAGCAGCCAGGAACACCTAGGACAGGAGGGACCGCGCGAGCAGTACTTC.

A note on this clonotype: Given a much more abundant clone one base away, this may be a read error. CDR3 DNA: TGTGCCAGCAGCCTCGGGACTAGCGCGCGTAACACAGATACGCAGTATTTT. Protein: CASSLGTSARNTDTQYF. The rearrangement joins TRBV21-1 to TRBJ2-3; the table's D call of TRBD2 was not tested on the DNA. TRBV21-1 represents a pseudogene. This CDR3 comprises 17 residues.

This clonotype was detected only once. The chain couples TRBV29-1 to TRBJ2-7; D perhaps matches TRBD1 (5 bases). V shed 5 bases and J shed 4 bases, with 12 bases lying between them. The CDR3 spans 12 residues. Looked up from germline, CDR1 is SQVTM and CDR2 is ANQGSEA. The CDR3 DNA reads TGCAGCGTTATGGACACGTTATACGAGCAGTACTTC. Translated, it gives CSVMDTLYEQYF.

For this clonotype: Compared with germline, one end of the junction differs, possibly owing to a read error. This chain connects TRBV7-9 to TRBJ1-1; 8 positions match TRBD1. CDR3 length: 15 amino acids. The V gene's germline CDR1 is SEHNR and CDR2 FQNEAQ (reference sequence). Here the CDR3 reads CASSLGDRPNTETFF. The CDR3 nucleotides read TGTGCCAGCAGCTTAGGGGACAGGCCGAACACTGAAACTTTCTTC.

This clonotype was detected only once. A junction end diverges from the germline sequence, so it may reflect a read error. The chain links TRBV12-3 or TRBV12-4 to TRBJ2-3; D is undetermined. The CDR3 length is 13 residues. CDR3 protein: CARSYKYTDTQYF. CDR3 in DNA: TGTGCCAGGAGTTATAAGTACACAGATACGCAATATTTT.

A note on this clonotype: Being one base from a much bigger clone, this may be a read error. V and J are TRBV28 and TRBJ2-7; the D gene is possibly TRBD2 (5 bases). V was pared by 3 bases and J by 5 bases, with 11 bases between. Germline CDR1 reads MDHEN; CDR2 reads SYDVKM. The CDR3 consists of 13 residues. For the CDR3, the DNA is TGTGCCAGCAGTTTGATAAACGGGAACGAGCAGTACTTC. This sequence encodes CASSLINGNEQYF.